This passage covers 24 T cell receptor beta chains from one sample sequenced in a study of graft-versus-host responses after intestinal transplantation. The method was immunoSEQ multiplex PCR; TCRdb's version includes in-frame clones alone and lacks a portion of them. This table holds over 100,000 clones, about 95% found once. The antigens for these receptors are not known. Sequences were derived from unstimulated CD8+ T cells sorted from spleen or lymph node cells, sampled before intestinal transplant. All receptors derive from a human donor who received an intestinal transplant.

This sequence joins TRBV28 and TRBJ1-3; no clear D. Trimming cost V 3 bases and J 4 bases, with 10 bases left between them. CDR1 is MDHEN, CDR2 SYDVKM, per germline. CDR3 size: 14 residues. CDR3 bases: TGTGCCAGCAGTTTCCAGCTGGGAGGAAACACCATATATTTT. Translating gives CASSFQLGGNTIYF.

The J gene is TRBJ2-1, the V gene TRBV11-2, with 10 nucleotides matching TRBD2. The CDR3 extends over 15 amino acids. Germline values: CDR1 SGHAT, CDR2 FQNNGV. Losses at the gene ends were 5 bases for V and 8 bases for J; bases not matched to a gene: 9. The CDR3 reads CASSPSGRAMDEQFF. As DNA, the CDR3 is TGTGCCAGCAGCCCGAGCGGGAGGGCCATGGATGAGCAGTTCTTC.

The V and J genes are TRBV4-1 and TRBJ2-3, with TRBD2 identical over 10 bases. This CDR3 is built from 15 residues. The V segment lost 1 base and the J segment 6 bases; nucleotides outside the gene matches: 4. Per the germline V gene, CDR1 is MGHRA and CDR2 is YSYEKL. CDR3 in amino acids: CASSQGTSGGDTQYF. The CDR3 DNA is TGCGCCAGCAGCCAAGGGACTAGCGGCGGGGATACGCAGTATTTT.

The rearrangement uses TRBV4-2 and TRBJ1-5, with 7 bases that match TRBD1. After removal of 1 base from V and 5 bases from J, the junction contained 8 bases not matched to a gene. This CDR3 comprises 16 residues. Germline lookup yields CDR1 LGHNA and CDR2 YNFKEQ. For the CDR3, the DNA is TGTGCCAGCAGCCAAGTTCTCAGGGGGTATGATCAGCCCCAGCATTTT. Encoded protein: CASSQVLRGYDQPQHF.

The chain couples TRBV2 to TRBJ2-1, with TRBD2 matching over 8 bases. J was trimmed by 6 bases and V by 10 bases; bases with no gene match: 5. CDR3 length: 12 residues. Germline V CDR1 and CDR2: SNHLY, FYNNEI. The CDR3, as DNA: TGTGCCACCAGAAGCGGGAGCAATGAGCAGTTCTTC. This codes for CATRSGSNEQFF.

In DNA, the CDR3 is TGTGCCAGTAGTATAGATGGAGGGGGCGACACCGGGGAGCTGTTTTTT. Translated, it gives CASSIDGGGDTGELFF. The chain links TRBV19 to TRBJ2-2, with D perhaps TRBD1 (7 bases). CDR3 length equals 16 residues. Trimming removed 0 bases from V and 3 bases from J, with 11 bases in between. Germline V gene sequence: CDR1 LNHDA, CDR2 SQIVND (reference sequence).

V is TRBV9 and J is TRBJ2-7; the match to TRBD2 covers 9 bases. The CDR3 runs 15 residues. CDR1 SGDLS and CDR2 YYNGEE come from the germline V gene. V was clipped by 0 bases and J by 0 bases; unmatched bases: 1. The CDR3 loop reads CASSVGLAASYEQYF. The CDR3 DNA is TGTGCCAGCAGCGTAGGACTAGCGGCCTCCTACGAGCAGTACTTC.

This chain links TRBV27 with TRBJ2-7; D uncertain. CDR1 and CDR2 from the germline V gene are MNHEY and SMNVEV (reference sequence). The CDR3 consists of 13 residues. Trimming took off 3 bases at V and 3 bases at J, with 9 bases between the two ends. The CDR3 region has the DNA TGTGCCAGCAGTTTTAGACTTAACTACGAGCAGTACTTC. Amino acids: CASSFRLNYEQYF.

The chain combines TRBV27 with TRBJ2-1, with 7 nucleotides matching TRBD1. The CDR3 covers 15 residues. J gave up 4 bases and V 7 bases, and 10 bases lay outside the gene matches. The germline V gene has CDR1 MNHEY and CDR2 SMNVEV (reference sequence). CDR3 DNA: TGTGCCAGCACTCCGTACAGGGGTCAATACAATGAGCAGTTCTTC. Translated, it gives CASTPYRGQYNEQFF.

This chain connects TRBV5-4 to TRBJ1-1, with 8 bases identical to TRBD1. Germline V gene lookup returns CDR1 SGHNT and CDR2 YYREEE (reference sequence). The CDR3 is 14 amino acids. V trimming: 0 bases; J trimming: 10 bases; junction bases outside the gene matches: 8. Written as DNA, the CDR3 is TGTGCCAGCAGCTTGGCTATGGGGGACAGGCCAGCTTTCTTT. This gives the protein CASSLAMGDRPAFF. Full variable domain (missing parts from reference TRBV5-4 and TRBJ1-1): ETGVTQSPTHLIKTRGQQVTLRCSSQSGHNTVSWYQQALGQGPQFIFQYYREEENGRGNFPPRFSGLQFPNYSSELNVNALELDDSALYLCASSLAMGDRPAFFGQGTRLTVV.

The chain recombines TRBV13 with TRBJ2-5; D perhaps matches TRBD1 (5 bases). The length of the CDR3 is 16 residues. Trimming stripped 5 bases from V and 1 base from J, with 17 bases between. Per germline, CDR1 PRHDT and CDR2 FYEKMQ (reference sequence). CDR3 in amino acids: CASSPPGQGSQETQYF. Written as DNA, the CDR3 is TGTGCCAGCAGCCCCCCCGGGCAGGGTAGCCAAGAGACCCAGTACTTC.

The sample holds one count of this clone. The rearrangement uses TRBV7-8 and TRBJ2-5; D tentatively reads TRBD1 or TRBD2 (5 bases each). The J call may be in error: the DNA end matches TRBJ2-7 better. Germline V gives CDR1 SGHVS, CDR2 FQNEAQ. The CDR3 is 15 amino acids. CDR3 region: CASSPWGTEAYEQYF. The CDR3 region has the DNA TGTGCCAGCAGCCCATGGGGGACCGAGGCCTACGAGCAGTACTTC.

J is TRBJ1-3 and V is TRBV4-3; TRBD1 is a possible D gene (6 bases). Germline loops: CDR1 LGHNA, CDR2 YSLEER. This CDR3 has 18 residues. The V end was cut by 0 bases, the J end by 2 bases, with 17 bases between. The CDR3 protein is CASSQDDEFTGPGNTIYF. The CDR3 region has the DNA TGCGCCAGCAGCCAAGATGACGAGTTCACAGGGCCTGGAAACACCATATATTTT.

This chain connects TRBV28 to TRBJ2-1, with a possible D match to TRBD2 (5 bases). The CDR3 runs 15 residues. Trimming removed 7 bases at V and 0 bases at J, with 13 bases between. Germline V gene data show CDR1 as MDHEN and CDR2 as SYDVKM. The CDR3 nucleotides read TGTGCCAGCACTCCCCCCGGAGGCTCCTACAATGAGCAGTTCTTC. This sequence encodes CASTPPGGSYNEQFF.

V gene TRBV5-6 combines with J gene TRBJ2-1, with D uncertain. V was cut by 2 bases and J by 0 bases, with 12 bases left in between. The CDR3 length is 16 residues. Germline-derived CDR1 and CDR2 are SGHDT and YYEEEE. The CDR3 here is CASSLSLDPSYNEQFF. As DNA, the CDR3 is TGTGCCAGCAGCTTATCACTCGACCCCTCCTACAATGAGCAGTTCTTC.

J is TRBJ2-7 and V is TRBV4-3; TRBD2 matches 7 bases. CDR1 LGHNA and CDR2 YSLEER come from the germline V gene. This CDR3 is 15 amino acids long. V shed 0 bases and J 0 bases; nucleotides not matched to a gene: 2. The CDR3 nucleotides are TGCGCCAGCAGCCAAGATGCTAGCGGCTCCTACGAGCAGTACTTC. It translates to CASSQDASGSYEQYF.

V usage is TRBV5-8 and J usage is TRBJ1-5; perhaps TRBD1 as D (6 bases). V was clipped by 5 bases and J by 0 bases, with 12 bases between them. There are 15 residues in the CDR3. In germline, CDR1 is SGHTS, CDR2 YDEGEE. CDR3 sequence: CASSYGTNSNQPQHF. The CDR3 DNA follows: TGTGCCAGCAGTTACGGGACAAATAGCAATCAGCCCCAGCATTTT.

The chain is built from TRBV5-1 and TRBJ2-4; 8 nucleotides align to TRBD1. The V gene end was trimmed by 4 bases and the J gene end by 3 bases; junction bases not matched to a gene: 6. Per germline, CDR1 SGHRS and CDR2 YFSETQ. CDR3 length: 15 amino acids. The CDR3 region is CASSLPTGDKNIQYF. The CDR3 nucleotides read TGCGCCAGCAGCCTCCCGACAGGGGACAAAAACATTCAGTACTTC.

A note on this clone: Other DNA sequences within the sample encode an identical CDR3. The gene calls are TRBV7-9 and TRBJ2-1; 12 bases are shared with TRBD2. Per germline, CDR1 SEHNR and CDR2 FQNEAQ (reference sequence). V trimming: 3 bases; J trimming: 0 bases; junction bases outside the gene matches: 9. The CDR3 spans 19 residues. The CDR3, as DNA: TGTGCCAGCAGCTTCCCACTAGCGGGGGGTCAAAGCTCCTACAATGAGCAGTTCTTC. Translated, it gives CASSFPLAGGQSSYNEQFF.

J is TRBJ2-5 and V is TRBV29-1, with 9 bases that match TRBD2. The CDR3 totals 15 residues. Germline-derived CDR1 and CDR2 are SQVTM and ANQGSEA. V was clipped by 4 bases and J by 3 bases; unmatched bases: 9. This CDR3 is CSVGAGGGWKETQYF. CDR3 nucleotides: TGCAGCGTTGGAGCGGGAGGCGGGTGGAAAGAGACCCAGTACTTC.

CDR3 amino acids: CASSFSALSYEQYF. The CDR3 region has the DNA TGTGCCAGCAGCTTCTCGGCTCTCTCCTACGAGCAGTACTTC. The chain joins TRBV28 to TRBJ2-5, with D unresolved. The last part of the DNA fits TRBJ2-7 better; the J call may be wrong. The CDR3 runs to 14 residues. The germline CDR1 and CDR2 sequences are MDHEN and SYDVKM.

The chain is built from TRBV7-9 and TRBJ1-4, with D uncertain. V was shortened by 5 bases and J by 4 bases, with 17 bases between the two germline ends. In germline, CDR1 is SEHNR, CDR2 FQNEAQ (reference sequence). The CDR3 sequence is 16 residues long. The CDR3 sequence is CASSPFLVSDNEKLFF. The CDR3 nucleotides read TGTGCCAGCAGCCCATTCTTAGTCTCTGATAATGAAAAACTGTTTTTT.

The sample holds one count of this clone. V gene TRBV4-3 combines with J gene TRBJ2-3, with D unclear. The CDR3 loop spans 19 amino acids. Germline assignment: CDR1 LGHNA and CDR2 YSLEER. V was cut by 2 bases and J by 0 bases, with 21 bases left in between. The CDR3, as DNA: TGCGCCAGCAGCCAACCTGGCCGGATTCTAGATACTAGCACAGATACGCAGTATTTT. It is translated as CASSQPGRILDTSTDTQYF.

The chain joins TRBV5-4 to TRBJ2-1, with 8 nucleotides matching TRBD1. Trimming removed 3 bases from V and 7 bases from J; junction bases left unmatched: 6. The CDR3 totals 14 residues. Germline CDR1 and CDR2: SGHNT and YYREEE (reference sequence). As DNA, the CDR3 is TGTGCCAGCAGCTCTTGGACAGGGTTGAATGAGCAGTTCTTC. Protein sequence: CASSSWTGLNEQFF.